Listed here are 27 T cell receptor beta chains from one sample, sequenced in a study of cytomegalovirus exposure and HLA in healthy donors. The primer mix had 60 Vbeta and 13 Jbeta primers. Some clones are missing from TCRdb's copy, which holds only in-frame ones; the method was immunoSEQ multiplex PCR. Its clone listing holds approximately 110,000 clones. Sample: PBMCs. Source of these receptors: a man between 18 and 29 years old in good health and CMV-seronegative.

This chain connects TRBV2 to TRBJ2-7; tentatively, D is TRBD2 (5 bases). The CDR3 runs to 12 residues. V gave up 7 bases and J gave up 6 bases, with 13 bases separating them. Germline V gives CDR1 SNHLY, CDR2 FYNNEI. This chain's CDR3 is CASNPDYGEQYF. DNA for the CDR3: TGTGCCAGCAACCCCGACTACGGCGAGCAGTACTTC.

The V and J genes are TRBV7-2 and TRBJ2-1; 9 bases are a match to TRBD1. Unmatched junction bases numbered 11, after V lost 4 bases and J lost 7 bases. Germline V gene sequence: CDR1 SGHTA, CDR2 FQGNSA. The CDR3 runs to 16 residues. CDR3 nucleotides: TGTGCCAGCAGCTCGCGGGTCGGGACAGGGAGTAATGAGCAGTTCTTC. Its translation is CASSSRVGTGSNEQFF.

The chain couples TRBV18 to TRBJ2-5; 9 bases fit TRBD2. The germline V gene encodes CDR1 KGHSH and CDR2 LQKENI. The CDR3 runs to 15 residues. V shed 3 bases and J 5 bases; nucleotides not matched to a gene: 7. CDR3 sequence: CASSPSGGPTETQYF. CDR3 sequence (DNA): TGTGCCAGCTCACCTAGCGGGGGCCCTACCGAGACCCAGTACTTC.

V and J are TRBV7-9 and TRBJ1-4, with 8 bases matching TRBD1. Germline V gives CDR1 SEHNR, CDR2 FQNEAQ (reference sequence). V was clipped by 2 bases and J by 8 bases; unmatched bases: 7. The CDR3 has 15 amino acids. The CDR3 region is CASSLSQGAGEKLFF. The CDR3 DNA reads TGTGCCAGCAGCTTAAGTCAGGGGGCGGGCGAAAAACTGTTTTTT.

The V call is TRBV9, the J call TRBJ2-2; perhaps TRBD2 as D (6 bases). The ends were cut back, 3 bases at V and 5 bases at J, with 20 bases in the middle. The CDR3 has 17 residues. Germline lookup yields CDR1 SGDLS and CDR2 YYNGEE. CDR3 sequence reads: CASSDYTAGWETGELFF. The CDR3 nucleotides read TGTGCCAGCAGCGACTATACCGCGGGATGGGAAACCGGGGAGCTGTTTTTT.

The V call is TRBV6-1, the J call TRBJ1-2; no reliable D call. V was trimmed by 2 bases and J by 8 bases, leaving 21 bases between them. CDR1 is MNHNS, CDR2 SASEGT, per germline. The CDR3 is made up of 16 amino acids. The DNA for the CDR3 is TGTGCCAGCAGTGAAAGCGGCACCCCCCCGGGCTTAGGCTACACCTTC. Translation gives CASSESGTPPGLGYTF.

The genes are TRBV28 and TRBJ2-1; 12 bases line up with TRBD2. Germline V gene lookup returns CDR1 MDHEN and CDR2 SYDVKM. The CDR3 has 15 residues. Germline trimming cut 5 bases from V and 4 bases from J; bases unmatched to any gene: 3. The DNA of the CDR3 is TGTGCCAGCAGTAGGACTAGCGGGAAATACAATGAGCAGTTCTTC. Its protein product is CASSRTSGKYNEQFF.

This chain uses TRBV7-6 with TRBJ2-2; TRBD1 is a possible D gene (5 bases). V was cut by 3 bases and J by 3 bases, with 14 bases left in between. CDR1 SGHVS and CDR2 FNYEAQ come from the germline V gene. The CDR3 has 16 residues. CDR3 in DNA: TGTGCCAGCAGCTTTTTTGTCAGGGCGGACACCGGGGAGCTGTTTTTT. Amino acid sequence: CASSFFVRADTGELFF. The complete variable domain, with remaining parts taken from reference TRBV7-6 and TRBJ2-2, reads GAGVSQSPRYKVTKRGQDVALRCDPISGHVSLYWYRQALGQGPEFLTYFNYEAQQDKSGLPNDRFSAERPEGSISTLTIQRTEQRDSAMYRCASSFFVRADTGELFFGEGSRLTVL.

This sequence joins TRBV4-1 and TRBJ2-3; D perhaps matches TRBD1 (6 bases). The CDR3 loop spans 14 amino acids. Germline V lookup: CDR1 MGHRA, CDR2 YSYEKL. The V gene lost 3 bases and the J gene lost 10 bases, with 17 bases spanning the gap. The CDR3 sequence is CASSQQIQGAAQYF. The CDR3 bases are TGCGCCAGCAGCCAGCAAATACAGGGTGCGGCGCAGTATTTT.

This chain uses TRBV27 with TRBJ1-5; 7 bases map to TRBD1. V gave up 2 bases and J gave up 4 bases; unmatched junction bases: 5. Germline V gene sequence: CDR1 MNHEY, CDR2 SMNVEV (reference sequence). The CDR3 has 15 residues. For the CDR3, the DNA is TGTGCCAGCAGTTTAAACAGGGGCCTAAATCAGCCCCAGCATTTT. It translates to CASSLNRGLNQPQHF.

This chain joins TRBV7-9 and TRBJ2-1, with 10 nucleotides matching TRBD2. The CDR3 runs to 15 residues. In germline, CDR1 is SEHNR, CDR2 FQNEAQ (reference sequence). Losses at the gene ends were 2 bases for V and 9 bases for J; bases not matched to a gene: 7. The CDR3 sequence is CASSLSESGRAEQFF. CDR3 bases: TGTGCCAGCAGCTTATCGGAGAGCGGGAGGGCTGAGCAGTTCTTC.

The V gene is TRBV6-1, the J gene TRBJ1-2; 10 nucleotides agree with TRBD1. V shed 7 bases and J 5 bases; nucleotides not matched to a gene: 4. From germline, CDR1 is MNHNS and CDR2 SASEGT. The CDR3 covers 13 residues. This chain's CDR3 is CASMVGQGYGYTF. The CDR3 nucleotides are TGTGCCAGCATGGTGGGACAGGGGTATGGCTACACCTTC.

The chain joins TRBV19 to TRBJ2-4; TRBD1 agrees at 7 bases. Germline values: CDR1 LNHDA, CDR2 SQIVND (reference sequence). With 10 bases clipped from V and 6 bases from J, the junction kept 6 bases outside the gene matches. CDR3 length: 12 residues. For the CDR3, the DNA is TGTGCCACCGCTACAGGGGTAAACATTCAGTACTTC. Amino acid sequence: CATATGVNIQYF. Complete variable domain (other parts from reference TRBV19 and TRBJ2-4): DGGITQSPKYLFRKEGQNVTLSCEQNLNHDAMYWYRQDPGQGLRLIYYSQIVNDFQKGDIAEGYSVSREKKESFPLTVTSAQKNPTAFYLCATATGVNIQYFGAGTRLSVL.

To note about this clone: The junction differs from germline at one of its ends, possibly a read error. The J gene is TRBJ1-3, the V gene TRBV28; D not resolved. This CDR3 has 12 residues. CDR1 and CDR2 from the germline V gene are MDHEN and SYDVKM. In DNA form, the CDR3 reads TGTGCCAGCAGTTACTCTAGAAACACCATATATTTT. Translated: CASSYSRNTIYF.

The chain uses TRBV5-4 and TRBJ2-1; 11 bases are a match to TRBD1. The V and J ends lost 7 bases and 6 bases, in that order; junction bases with no gene match: 9. The CDR3 has 15 amino acids. In germline, CDR1 is SGHNT, CDR2 YYREEE (reference sequence). CDR3 DNA sequence: TGTGCCAGCCTTCTCCGGGACAGGGGGAGCAATGAGCAGTTCTTC. It is translated as CASLLRDRGSNEQFF. The full variable domain, rest sourced from reference TRBV5-4 and TRBJ2-1, is ETGVTQSPTHLIKTRGQQVTLRCSSQSGHNTVSWYQQALGQGPQFIFQYYREEENGRGNFPPRFSGLQFPNYSSELNVNALELDDSALYLCASLLRDRGSNEQFFGPGTRLTVL.

V gene TRBV5-5 combines with J gene TRBJ2-5; maybe TRBD1 (5 bases). Trimming removed 5 bases at V and 4 bases at J, with 9 bases between. Germline values: CDR1 SGHKS, CDR2 YYEKEE (reference sequence). The CDR3 is 12 residues long. CDR3 loop: CASSLTVETQYF. CDR3 DNA: TGTGCCAGCAGTTTGACAGTAGAGACCCAGTACTTC.

The chain has TRBV28 and TRBJ2-5; possible D gene TRBD1, 5 bases. The germline gives CDR1 MDHEN, CDR2 SYDVKM. The CDR3 consists of 14 residues. Trimming shortened V by 6 bases and J by 7 bases, and 18 bases separated the two germline ends. CDR3 in DNA: TGTGCCAGCAGCCCCAAGGACAACCGGTGGACCCAGTACTTC. Translated: CASSPKDNRWTQYF.

The chain is built from TRBV6-5 and TRBJ2-2, with TRBD1 as a possible D gene (5 bases). Trimming stripped 0 bases from V and 7 bases from J, with 12 bases between. The CDR3 is 15 amino acids. Germline lookup yields CDR1 MNHEY and CDR2 SVGAGI. As DNA, the CDR3 is TGTGCCAGCAGTTACTCGAACCAGGGCGTCGGGGAGCTGTTTTTT. Protein: CASSYSNQGVGELFF.

The chain employs TRBV6-5 and TRBJ2-5; 8 nucleotides line up with TRBD1. This CDR3 region has 14 residues. CDR1 is MNHEY, CDR2 SVGAGI, per germline. Losses at the gene ends were 5 bases for V and 5 bases for J; bases not matched to a gene: 7. The CDR3: CASSRSGGGETQYF. The DNA of the CDR3 is TGTGCCAGCAGTAGATCAGGGGGCGGGGAGACCCAGTACTTC.

The rearrangement links TRBV7-9 to TRBJ2-7; 12 bases match TRBD1. The germline V gene has CDR1 SEHNR and CDR2 FQNEAQ (reference sequence). The trim removed 3 bases at V and 3 bases at J, leaving 3 bases unmatched. The CDR3 contains 15 residues. CDR3 sequence: CASSLGTGGSYEQYF. CDR3 bases: TGTGCCAGCAGCTTGGGGACAGGGGGCAGCTACGAGCAGTACTTC.

This chain connects TRBV5-1 to TRBJ2-1; D possibly corresponds to TRBD2 (6 bases). The CDR3 has 18 amino acids. V was shortened by 4 bases and J by 5 bases, with 25 bases between the two germline ends. In germline, CDR1 is SGHRS, CDR2 YFSETQ. CDR3 bases: TGCGCCAGCAGCATAGGGGACTTACCCCCGCAATTCGACAATGAGCAGTTCTTC. Translation gives CASSIGDLPPQFDNEQFF.

The V gene is TRBV13, the J gene TRBJ1-2, with 7 bases aligning to TRBD1. This CDR3 contains 14 residues. The ends lost 5 bases at V and 2 bases at J; junction bases unmatched: 5. Per the germline V gene, CDR1 is PRHDT and CDR2 is FYEKMQ (reference sequence). CDR3 region: CASSLGTANYGYTF. The CDR3 region has the DNA TGTGCCAGCAGCCTGGGGACAGCCAACTATGGCTACACCTTC. Using reference TRBV13 and TRBJ1-2 for the parts outside the CDR3, the full variable domain is AAGVIQSPRHLIKEKRETATLKCYPIPRHDTVYWYQQGPGQDPQFLISFYEKMQSDKGSIPDRFSAQQFSDYHSELNMSSLELGDSALYFCASSLGTANYGYTFGSGTRLTVV.

The chain couples TRBV7-8 to TRBJ1-4; perhaps TRBD1 as D (5 bases). The germline V gene has CDR1 SGHVS and CDR2 FQNEAQ. Trimming cost V 7 bases and J 4 bases, with 13 bases left between them. The CDR3 has 14 amino acids. The CDR3 protein is CASTLRDFNEKLFF. The DNA of the CDR3 is TGTGCCAGCACCCTGAGGGACTTTAATGAAAAACTGTTTTTT.

The chain combines TRBV5-1 with TRBJ2-3, with 7 bases matching TRBD1. CDR1 SGHRS and CDR2 YFSETQ come from the germline V gene. The CDR3 is 15 amino acids. J lost 4 bases, V lost 0 bases, and 5 bases had no gene match. Here the CDR3 reads CASSLERQGADTQYF. CDR3 in DNA: TGCGCCAGCAGCTTGGAGAGACAGGGAGCAGATACGCAGTATTTT.

The rearrangement joins TRBV27 to TRBJ2-1; 8 positions agree with TRBD2. V shed 6 bases and J 7 bases; nucleotides not matched to a gene: 23. CDR1 MNHEY and CDR2 SMNVEV come from the germline V gene (reference sequence). This CDR3 comprises 19 residues. This CDR3 reads CASSRTSPKEVAPINEQFF. The CDR3 bases are TGTGCCAGCAGCAGGACTAGCCCCAAGGAAGTTGCCCCAATTAATGAGCAGTTCTTC.

V and J are TRBV19 and TRBJ2-3; D is possibly TRBD2 (5 bases). The V and J ends lost 3 bases and 6 bases respectively, with 13 bases between them. Germline assignment: CDR1 LNHDA and CDR2 SQIVND (reference sequence). The CDR3 has 14 amino acids. For the CDR3, the DNA is TGTGCCAGTAGTATGATGTATGGCGGGGATACGCAGTATTTT. It translates to CASSMMYGGDTQYF.

The CDR3 nucleotides read TGTGCCAGCTCAAGTAGCGGAAGCAATGAGCAGTTCTTC. Translation: CASSSSGSNEQFF. This rearrangement joins TRBV18 to TRBJ2-1; D is possibly TRBD2 (6 bases). Trimming cost V 5 bases and J 6 bases, with 11 bases left between them. This CDR3 has 13 residues. The germline V gene encodes CDR1 KGHSH and CDR2 LQKENI.